These 7 T cell receptor beta chains came from one sample sequenced in a study of T cell repertoires in cytomegalovirus infection. Each CDR3 protein is one row after TCRdb ran MiXCR on the reads. The sample yields approximately 750,000 distinct CDR3 sequences, less than 40% seen once. The sequencing input was PBMCs. The receptors here all came from a human donor in good health (CMV status not recorded). Some clones in this sample may be carry-over from other donors' samples.

Concerning this clonotype: This likely comes from a read error, as the CDR3 has no conserved phenylalanine or tryptophan at its end. The genes are TRBV7-2 and TRBJ1-5; D uncertain. Germline V gives CDR1 SGHTA, CDR2 FQGNSA. The CDR3 spans 15 residues. V lost 5 bases and J 7 bases, leaving 18 bases between the germline ends. The CDR3 is CASSGTGGVQQPQHL. DNA for the CDR3: TGTGCCAGCAGCGGAACGGGTGGGGTTCAGCAGCCCCAGCATTTG.

This clonotype was observed once. The chain joins TRBV27 to TRBJ2-7; D may be TRBD1 or TRBD2 (5 bases each). The V gene lost 10 bases and the J gene lost 6 bases, with 16 bases spanning the gap. The germline gives CDR1 MNHEY, CDR2 SMNVEV (reference sequence). The CDR3 has 12 amino acids. CDR3 bases: TGTGCCACCGGGGTTTGGGGCTCCGAGCAGTACTTC. This translates into CATGVWGSEQYF.

The chain uses TRBV6-6 and TRBJ2-3; 9 bases agree with TRBD1. The junction had 19 bases not matched to a gene; V was cut back by 8 bases and J by 13 bases. The CDR3 is made up of 15 amino acids. Germline V gene lookup returns CDR1 MNHNY and CDR2 SVGAGI (reference sequence). CDR3 sequence (DNA): TGTGCCAGCGATCTAACGGGACAGGGCCCCCTGGAAGAGTATTTT. Translated: CASDLTGQGPLEEYF.

This clonotype was detected a few times. The chain joins TRBV4-1 to TRBJ2-3; D not certain. The V gene lost 0 bases and the J gene lost 2 bases, with 12 bases spanning the gap. CDR1 is MGHRA, CDR2 YSYEKL, per germline. The CDR3 extends over 16 amino acids. The CDR3 bases are TGCGCCAGCAGCCAAGATTGGCAGGTCACCACAGATACGCAGTATTTT. It translates to CASSQDWQVTTDTQYF.

The chain joins TRBV18 to TRBJ2-7; D is perhaps TRBD2 (6 bases). The CDR3 has 13 amino acids. CDR1 is KGHSH and CDR2 is LQKENI in the germline V gene. The V and J ends lost 4 bases and 5 bases respectively, with 12 bases between them. In DNA, the CDR3 is TGTGCCAGCTCACTCCGGGAGATCCACGAGCAGTACTTC. Its translation: CASSLREIHEQYF.

J is TRBJ2-1 and V is TRBV5-6, with TRBD2 matching 7 bases. CDR1 and CDR2 from the germline V gene are SGHDT and YYEEEE. This CDR3 comprises 12 residues. The ends lost 3 bases at V and 6 bases at J; junction bases unmatched: 0. The CDR3 here is CASSWEGNEQFF. The CDR3 nucleotides read TGTGCCAGCAGCTGGGAGGGCAATGAGCAGTTCTTC.

This chain uses TRBV19 with TRBJ2-5, with D perhaps given as TRBD1 or TRBD2 (6 bases each). Trimming shortened V by 3 bases and J by 4 bases, and 24 bases separated the two germline ends. Germline assignment: CDR1 LNHDA and CDR2 SQIVND (reference sequence). CDR3 size: 18 residues. In DNA form, the CDR3 reads TGTGCCAGTAGTATGCGCTCGGGAACGGGGGCAGCGGCAGAGACCCAGTACTTC. It is translated as CASSMRSGTGAAAETQYF.